The rows below give T cell receptor beta chains drawn from one sample of a study of STAT5B mutations in CD4+ large granular lymphocyte leukemia. Here immunoSEQ multiplex PCR was the method, and the copy in TCRdb shows in-frame clones only, minus some. This sample yields tens of thousands of clones, of which 81% are seen a single time; 3.6% belongs to the top ten. Sample: CD4+ T cells from blood buffy coats. These receptors were collected from a human donor in good health. CDR3s include the opening cysteine and the closing phenylalanine or tryptophan. D genes are given only for firm matches. Clone size is shown for a subset of rows, as once, few, many or a class of expanded clone.

>NA|TRBJ2-7|NA|TRBV2
TGTGCCAGCAGTGAAAGGGACACCCGAGCGAACGAGCAGTACTTC
CASSERDTRANEQYF
>NA|TRBJ2-7|TRBD2|TRBV7-9
TGTGCCAGCAGCTTAGCCCTAGCGGAAGGCGAGCAGTACTTC
CASSLALAEGEQYF
>NA|TRBJ2-2|NA|TRBV5-1
TGCGCCAGCAGCTTGGCCGGGCCCCCGGGGAGCGGCGGGGAGCTGTTTTTT
CASSLAGPPGSGGELFF
>NA|TRBJ1-3|NA|TRBV19
TGTGCCAGTAGTATAGGGGCGCGCTCTGGAAACACCATATATTTT
CASSIGARSGNTIYF
>NA|TRBJ2-3|NA|TRBV5-1
TGCGCCAGCAGCTTGGATCTGGGGCGAACAGATACGCAGTATTTT
CASSLDLGRTDTQYF
>NA|TRBJ2-3|NA|TRBV5-5
TGTGCCAGCAGCTTGTTGGCTAGCAGAGGCACAGATACGCAGTATTTT
CASSLLASRGTDTQYF
>NA|TRBJ1-3|NA|TRBV15
TGTGCCACCGGCGGGACACTCTCTGGAAACACCATATATTTT
CATGGTLSGNTIYF
>NA|TRBJ1-3|NA|TRBV10-3
TGTGCCATCAGTGAGGTGGACGGAAACACCATATATTTT
CAISEVDGNTIYF
>few|TRBJ2-7|TRBD2|TRBV4-3
TGCGCCAGCAGCCAAGGCGTACGTGGACTAGCGGGAGCTAAAACCTACGAGCAGTACTTC
CASSQGVRGLAGAKTYEQYF
>NA|TRBJ2-1|NA|TRBV6-6
TGTGCCAGCAGCTCACCTGACCCCGACGTGTACAATGAGCAGTTCTTC
CASSSPDPDVYNEQFF
>NA|TRBJ1-2|NA|TRBV29-1
TGCAGCGTTGACGGTAGCGGGCGGGGTGGTGGCTACACCTTC
CSVDGSGRGGGYTF
>NA|TRBJ1-4|NA|TRBV9
TGTGCCAGCAGCTCCGGAGGGGGTGAAAAACTGTTTTTT
CASSSGGGEKLFF
>NA|TRBJ2-7|TRBD1|TRBV27
TGTGCCAGCAGATCCGGGACAGGGGGCTTATACGAGCAGTACTTC
CASRSGTGGLYEQYF
>NA|TRBJ2-5|NA|TRBV4-3
TGCGCCAGCAGCCAAGCCTACTACAGGGGGGGGTACCAAGAGACCCAGTACTTC
CASSQAYYRGGYQETQYF
>NA|TRBJ2-5|NA|TRBV4-1
TGCGCCAGCAGCCAAGAACCCACAGGTGGGGAGACCCAGTACTTC
CASSQEPTGGETQYF
>NA|TRBJ2-3|TRBD2|TRBV7-8
TGTGCCAGCAGCTTAGGGCTAGCGGGACCAGATACGCAGTATTTT
CASSLGLAGPDTQYF